These T cell receptor beta chains were read from a single sample in a study of technical replicates of blood from a few donors. The method was immunoSEQ multiplex PCR; TCRdb's version includes in-frame clones alone and lacks a portion of them. The sample contains about 90,000 clones, 92% of which appear only once. Sequences were obtained from T cells isolated from PBMCs. The receptors stem from a human donor in good health. Both conserved end residues are part of each CDR3. D genes are given only for firm matches. Clone size appears in some rows only: once, few, many, or a class for an expanded clone.

D | J | V | size | DNA | CDR3
TRBD2 | TRBJ2-5 | TRBV5-4 | - | TGTGCCAGCAGCCGGACTAGCGGGCAGGGGGAGCAGTACTTC | CASSRTSGQGEQYF
- | TRBJ1-2 | TRBV6-1 | once | TGTGCCAGCAGTGTACAGACAGGCCTTAACTATGGCTACACCTTC | CASSVQTGLNYGYTF
TRBD2 | TRBJ2-7 | TRBV27 | - | TGTGCCAGCAGTTTATCGAGCGGGAGAGCCCACGAGCAGTACTTC | CASSLSSGRAHEQYF
TRBD2 | TRBJ2-1 | TRBV9 | - | TGTGCCAGCAGCGCCGGGACTAGCGGTTACAATGAGCAGTTCTTC | CASSAGTSGYNEQFF
TRBD2 | TRBJ2-1 | TRBV11-1 | - | TGTGCCAGCAGCTACGCGGGGGACAATGAGCAGTTCTTC | CASSYAGDNEQFF
- | TRBJ1-1 | TRBV6-5 | few | TGTGCCAGCAGATATGACGCAGGCATCGCTGAAGCTTTCTTT | CASRYDAGIAEAFF
TRBD2 | TRBJ2-3 | TRBV25-1 | - | TGTGCCAGCAGGGGGGGGAGAGGCACAGATACGCAGTATTTT | CASRGGRGTDTQYF
- | TRBJ1-5 | TRBV2 | few | TGTGCCAGCAAGGAGGGGCCAACTAAGGATCAGCCCCAGCATTTT | CASKEGPTKDQPQHF
- | TRBJ2-7 | TRBV6-5 | - | TGTGCCAGCAGTCGAGAGACAGGTGTTCAAGGCGAGCAGTACTTC | CASSRETGVQGEQYF
TRBD1 | TRBJ1-2 | TRBV5-6 | - | TGTGCCAGCACTGTACCCAGGGGGGCAGACTATGGCTACACCTTC | CASTVPRGADYGYTF
TRBD2 | TRBJ2-1 | TRBV10-1 | - | TGCGCCAGCAGTTTAGTGAATCTAGCGGGAAGACCTTACAATGAGCAGTTCTTC | CASSLVNLAGRPYNEQFF
TRBD1 | TRBJ2-5 | TRBV10-3 | - | TGTGCCATCAGTGGTGAAGCGGACAGGTCGTACCAAGAGACCCAGTACTTC | CAISGEADRSYQETQYF
- | TRBJ1-1 | TRBV5-4 | - | TGTGCCAGCAGCGCACTTAAGGGAGGTTGGGGCACTGAAGCTTTCTTT | CASSALKGGWGTEAFF
TRBD1 | TRBJ2-7 | TRBV7-8 | - | TGTGCCAGCAGCTTATTTGGGACAGGCTCCTACGAGCAGTACTTC | CASSLFGTGSYEQYF
TRBD2 | TRBJ2-5 | TRBV19 | - | TGTGCCTCCCAGGGACTAGCGTTCCCGACCCAGTACTTC | CASQGLAFPTQYF
TRBD2 | TRBJ2-3 | TRBV25-1 | - | TGTGCCAGCAGGGGTTTGATAGCGGGGGGGCCAACAGATACGCAGTATTTT | CASRGLIAGGPTDTQYF
TRBD2 | TRBJ2-5 | TRBV5-4 | - | TGTGCCAGCAGCTCAGGGACTAGCGGGAAAGAGACCCAGTACTTC | CASSSGTSGKETQYF
- | TRBJ1-3 | TRBV10-3 | - | TGTGCCATCAGTCCGGGACACGGAAACACCATATATTTT | CAISPGHGNTIYF
TRBD1 | TRBJ1-1 | TRBV7-3 | - | TGTGCCAGCAGCTTACGAGGGGGCGGGAACACTGAAGCTTTCTTT | CASSLRGGGNTEAFF
TRBD1 | TRBJ2-3 | TRBV5-6 | - | TGTGCCAGCGTGGGACAGGGGACAGATACGCAGTATTTT | CASVGQGTDTQYF
TRBD1 | TRBJ1-5 | TRBV5-5 | once | TGTGCCAGCAGCTTGGGGACAGGGAGGAGGGGACCCCAGCATTTT | CASSLGTGRRGPQHF
- | TRBJ2-5 | TRBV11-3 | once | TGTGCCAGCAGCTTAGGGCCAGCGAGGGCCCAGTACTTC | CASSLGPARAQYF
- | TRBJ2-7 | TRBV4-2 | - | TGTGCCAGCAGCCAAGGGTCCCCAGGTTCTACCTACGAGCAGTACTTC | CASSQGSPGSTYEQYF